This T cell receptor (beta chain) is from a study of blood T cell repertoires in COVID-19. Per the authors' pipeline: By means of reference gene primer amplification, nucleated cell counts were estimated. The data were produced by immunoSEQ multiplex PCR, yet TCRdb's version contains in-frame clones alone and is incomplete. The V and J calls and clone size come from that table; D and trimming were worked out from the DNA. Of about 250,000 clones listed, approximately 90% were seen once; the top ten hold under 3.5%. With V trimmed by 7 bases and J by 4 bases, 9 bases remained unmatched. Germline CDR1 SQVTM, CDR2 ANQGSEA. The CDR3 is 13 amino acids. This clone occurred a few times.

J is TRBJ1-2 and V is TRBV29-1; 7 bases line up with TRBD1. Sequencing was performed on peripheral blood. This clonotype was obtained from a woman aged 30 to 39 with active or convalescent COVID-19. The CDR3 sequence is CSAKTGLGYGYTF. For the CDR3, the DNA is TGCAGCGCTAAGACAGGGCTGGGCTATGGCTACACCTTC. The complete variable domain, with remaining parts taken from reference TRBV29-1 and TRBJ1-2, reads SAVISQKPSRDICQRGTSLTIQCQVDSQVTMMFWYRQQPGQSLTLIATANQGSEATYESGFVIDKFPISRPNLTFSTLTVSNMSPEDSSIYLCSAKTGLGYGYTFGSGTRLTVV.